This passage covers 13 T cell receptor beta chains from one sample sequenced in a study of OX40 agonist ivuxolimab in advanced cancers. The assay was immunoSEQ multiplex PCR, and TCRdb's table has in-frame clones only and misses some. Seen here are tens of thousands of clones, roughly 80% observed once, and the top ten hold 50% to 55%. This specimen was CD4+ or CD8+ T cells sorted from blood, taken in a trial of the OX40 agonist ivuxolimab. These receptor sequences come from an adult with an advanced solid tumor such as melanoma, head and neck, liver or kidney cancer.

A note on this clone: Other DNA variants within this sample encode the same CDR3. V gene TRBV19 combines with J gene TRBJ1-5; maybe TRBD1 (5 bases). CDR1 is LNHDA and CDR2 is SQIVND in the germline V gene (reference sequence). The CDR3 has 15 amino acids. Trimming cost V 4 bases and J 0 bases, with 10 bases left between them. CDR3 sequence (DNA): TGTGCCAGTAGTAGGTCCAGGGATAGCAATCAGCCCCAGCATTTT. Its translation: CASSRSRDSNQPQHF.

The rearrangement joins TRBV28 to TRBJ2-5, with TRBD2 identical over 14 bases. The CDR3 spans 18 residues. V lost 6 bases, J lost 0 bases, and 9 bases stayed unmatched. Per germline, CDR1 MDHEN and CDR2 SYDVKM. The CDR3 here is CASSPPGLAGAYQETQYF. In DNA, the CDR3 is TGTGCCAGCAGCCCTCCGGGACTAGCGGGAGCCTACCAAGAGACCCAGTACTTC.

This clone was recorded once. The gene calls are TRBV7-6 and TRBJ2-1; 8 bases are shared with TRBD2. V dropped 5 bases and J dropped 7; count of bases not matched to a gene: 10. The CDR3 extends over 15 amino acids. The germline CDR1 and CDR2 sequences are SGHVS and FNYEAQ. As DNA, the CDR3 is TGTGCCAGCAGCCTTCCGGGGGGGGTTGGGAATGAGCAGTTCTTC. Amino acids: CASSLPGGVGNEQFF. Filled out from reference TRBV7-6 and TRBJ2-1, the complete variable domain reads GAGVSQSPRYKVTKRGQDVALRCDPISGHVSLYWYRQALGQGPEFLTYFNYEAQQDKSGLPNDRFSAERPEGSISTLTIQRTEQRDSAMYRCASSLPGGVGNEQFFGPGTRLTVL.

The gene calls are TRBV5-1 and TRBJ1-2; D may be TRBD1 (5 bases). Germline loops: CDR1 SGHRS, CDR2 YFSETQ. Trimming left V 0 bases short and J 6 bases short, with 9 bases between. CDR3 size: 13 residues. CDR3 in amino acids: CASSLGGVDGYTF. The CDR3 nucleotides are TGCGCCAGCAGCTTGGGAGGGGTGGATGGCTACACCTTC. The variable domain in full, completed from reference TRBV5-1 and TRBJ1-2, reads KAGVTQTPRYLIKTRGQQVTLSCSPISGHRSVSWYQQTPGQGLQFLFEYFSETQRNKGNFPGRFSGRQFSNSRSEMNVSTLELGDSALYLCASSLGGVDGYTFGSGTRLTVV.

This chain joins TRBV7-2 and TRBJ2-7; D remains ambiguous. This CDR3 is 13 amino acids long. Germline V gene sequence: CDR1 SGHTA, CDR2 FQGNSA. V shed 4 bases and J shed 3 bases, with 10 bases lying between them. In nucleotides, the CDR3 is TGTGCCAGCAGCTCCGACTGGTTCTACGAGCAGTACTTC. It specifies CASSSDWFYEQYF.

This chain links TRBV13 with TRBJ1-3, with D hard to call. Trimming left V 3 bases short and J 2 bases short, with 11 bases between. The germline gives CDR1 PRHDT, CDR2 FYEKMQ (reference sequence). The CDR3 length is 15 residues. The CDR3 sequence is CASSFFGSAGNTIYF. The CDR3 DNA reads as TGTGCCAGCAGCTTCTTTGGGTCAGCTGGAAACACCATATATTTT.

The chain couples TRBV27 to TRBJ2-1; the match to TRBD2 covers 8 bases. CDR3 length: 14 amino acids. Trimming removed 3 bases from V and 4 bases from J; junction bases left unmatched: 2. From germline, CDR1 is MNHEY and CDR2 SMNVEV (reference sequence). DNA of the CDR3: TGTGCCAGCAGTTTGTCGGGGGGGTACAATGAGCAGTTCTTC. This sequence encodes CASSLSGGYNEQFF.

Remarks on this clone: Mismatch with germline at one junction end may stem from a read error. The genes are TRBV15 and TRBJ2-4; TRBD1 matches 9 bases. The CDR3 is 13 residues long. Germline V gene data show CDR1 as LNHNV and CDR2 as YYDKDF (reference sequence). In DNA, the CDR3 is TGTGCCACCAGCAGCGGGACAGGGCACTCTGAGGACTTC. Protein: CATSSGTGHSEDF.

DNA of the CDR3: TGTGCCAGCAGGGCAGGGGAGAACACTGAAGCTTTCTTT. Its translation is CASRAGENTEAFF. The V gene is TRBV27, the J gene TRBJ1-1; tentative D call: TRBD1 (6 bases). Trimming cost V 6 bases and J 1 base, with 9 bases left between them. This CDR3 is 13 amino acids long. CDR1 MNHEY and CDR2 SMNVEV come from the germline V gene (reference sequence).

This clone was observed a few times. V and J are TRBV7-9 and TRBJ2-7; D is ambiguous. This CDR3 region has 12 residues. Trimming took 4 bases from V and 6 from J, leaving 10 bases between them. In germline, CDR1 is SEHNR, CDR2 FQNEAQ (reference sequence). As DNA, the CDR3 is TGTGCCAGCAGCTCTACCAAGGGCGAGCAGTACTTC. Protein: CASSSTKGEQYF.

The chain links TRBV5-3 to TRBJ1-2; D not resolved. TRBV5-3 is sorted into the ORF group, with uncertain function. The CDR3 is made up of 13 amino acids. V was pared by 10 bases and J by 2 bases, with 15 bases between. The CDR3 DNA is TGTGCCCGATGGGCGGAATCAAACTATGGCTACACCTTC. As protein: CARWAESNYGYTF.

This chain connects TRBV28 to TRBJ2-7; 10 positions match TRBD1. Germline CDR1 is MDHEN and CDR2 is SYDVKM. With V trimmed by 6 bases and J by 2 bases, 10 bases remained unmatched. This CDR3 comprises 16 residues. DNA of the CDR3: TGTGCCAGCAGACCGGGACAGGGGACAACCCCCTACGAGCAGTACTTC. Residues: CASRPGQGTTPYEQYF.

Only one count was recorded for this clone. This CDR3 is CASSSTGGAYNEQFF. CDR3 in DNA: TGTGCCAGCAGTTCGACAGGGGGCGCCTACAATGAGCAGTTCTTC. The chain joins TRBV27 to TRBJ2-1, with 10 bases aligning to TRBD1. CDR1 and CDR2 from the germline V gene are MNHEY and SMNVEV (reference sequence). The CDR3 covers 15 residues. Losses at the gene ends were 4 bases for V and 2 bases for J; bases not matched to a gene: 2.